Listed below are T cell receptor beta chains from one sample, sequenced in a study of blood T cell repertoires in COVID-19. Method: immunoSEQ multiplex PCR; TCRdb's copy keeps in-frame clones and lacks some. Here the sample spans just over 250,000 clones, about nine tenths being singletons. Sequencing was performed on peripheral blood. The receptors derive from a man between 40 and 49 years old who had recovered from COVID-19. The CDR3 runs from the conserved cysteine through the conserved F or W. D genes are given only for firm matches. For some rows the clone size is stated as once, few or many, or as a class when expanded; others skip it.

CDR3nt: TGTGCCAGCAGCGTAGCTCCAGGGGACGAGCAGTACTTC; CDR3aa: CASSVAPGDEQYF; d_gene: NA; j_gene: TRBJ2-7; abundance: NA; v_gene: TRBV9
CDR3nt: TGCGCCAGCAGCCTGACCCGGGTAGCCAAAAACATTCAGTACTTC; CDR3aa: CASSLTRVAKNIQYF; d_gene: NA; j_gene: TRBJ2-4; abundance: once; v_gene: TRBV5-1
CDR3nt: TGTGCCAGCAGCTTGGGCAGTAATTCACCCCTCCACTTT; CDR3aa: CASSLGSNSPLHF; d_gene: NA; j_gene: TRBJ1-6; abundance: NA; v_gene: TRBV5-4
CDR3nt: TGCGCCAGCAGTGTGGGCGGGGGGGCCACCAAAAACATTCAGTACTTC; CDR3aa: CASSVGGGATKNIQYF; d_gene: TRBD2; j_gene: TRBJ2-4; abundance: few; v_gene: TRBV10-2
CDR3nt: TGTGCCAGCAGCGAGGGACTAGCGCGGGGTTGGAATGAGCAGTTCTTC; CDR3aa: CASSEGLARGWNEQFF; d_gene: TRBD2; j_gene: TRBJ2-1; abundance: once; v_gene: TRBV5-8
CDR3nt: TGTGCCAGCAGTTACTCGAGTAGGGGGCACACCGGGGAGCTGTTTTTT; CDR3aa: CASSYSSRGHTGELFF; d_gene: TRBD1; j_gene: TRBJ2-2; abundance: NA; v_gene: TRBV6-5
CDR3nt: TGTGCCAGCAGTGATGATCGGTCTGGCTATGGCTACACCTTC; CDR3aa: CASSDDRSGYGYTF; d_gene: NA; j_gene: TRBJ1-2; abundance: NA; v_gene: TRBV2
CDR3nt: TGTGCCAGCAGCCTGGGGGCCACTAGCTATGGCTACACCTTC; CDR3aa: CASSLGATSYGYTF; d_gene: NA; j_gene: TRBJ1-2; abundance: NA; v_gene: TRBV3-1/TRBV3-2
CDR3nt: TGTGCCAGCAGCCCAATCACCGGGGAGCTGTTTTTT; CDR3aa: CASSPITGELFF; d_gene: NA; j_gene: TRBJ2-2; abundance: NA; v_gene: TRBV14
CDR3nt: TGTGCCAGTAGGCGTAGGAGCGGGTTAGAAAATACGCAGTATTTT; CDR3aa: CASRRRSGLENTQYF; d_gene: NA; j_gene: TRBJ2-3; abundance: few; v_gene: TRBV19
CDR3nt: TGTGCCAGCAGAGCTGACGGAGCCTACAATGAGCAGTTCTTC; CDR3aa: CASRADGAYNEQFF; d_gene: NA; j_gene: TRBJ2-1; abundance: NA; v_gene: TRBV2
CDR3nt: TGTGCCAGCAGCCCTCTACGGGGTCGGGAGACCCAGTACTTC; CDR3aa: CASSPLRGRETQYF; d_gene: NA; j_gene: TRBJ2-5; abundance: NA; v_gene: TRBV7-2
CDR3nt: TGTGCCTCCTCGGGACTAGCGGGGGGTACGCAGTATTTT; CDR3aa: CASSGLAGGTQYF; d_gene: TRBD2; j_gene: TRBJ2-3; abundance: NA; v_gene: TRBV19
CDR3nt: TGTGCCAGCAGCCAAGGGGGGACAGACATCTTCTCTGGGGCCAACGTCCTGACTTTC; CDR3aa: CASSQGGTDIFSGANVLTF; d_gene: NA; j_gene: TRBJ2-6; abundance: NA; v_gene: TRBV6-2/TRBV6-3
CDR3nt: TGCAGCGTTGAAGATCGTGGGACAGGGGCGCTCCGCTCCTATGGCTACACCTTC; CDR3aa: CSVEDRGTGALRSYGYTF; d_gene: TRBD1; j_gene: TRBJ1-2; abundance: few; v_gene: TRBV29-1